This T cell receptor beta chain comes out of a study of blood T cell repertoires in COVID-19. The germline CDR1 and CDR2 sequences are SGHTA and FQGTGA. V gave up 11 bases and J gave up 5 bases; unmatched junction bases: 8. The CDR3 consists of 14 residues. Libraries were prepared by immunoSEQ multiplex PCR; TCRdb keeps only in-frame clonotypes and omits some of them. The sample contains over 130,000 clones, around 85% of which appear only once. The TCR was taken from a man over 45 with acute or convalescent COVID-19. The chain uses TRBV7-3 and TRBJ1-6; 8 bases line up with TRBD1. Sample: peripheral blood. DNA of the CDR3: TGTGCCGAACGACAGGGGAAGGATAATTCACCCCTCCACTTT. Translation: CAERQGKDNSPLHF.